This T cell receptor (beta chain) is drawn from a study of blood T cell repertoires in COVID-19. At the level of the study: Acute-phase and convalescent COVID-19 samples originated in the United States, Italy and Spain.

Trimming removed 2 bases at V and 6 bases at J, with 9 bases between. This CDR3 has 13 amino acids. CDR1 and CDR2 (germline): SGHRS, YFSETQ. Repertoires were generated with immunoSEQ multiplex PCR, while TCRdb's copy carries only in-frame clones and drops some. The sample has a few hundred thousand clones, roughly 85% seen once; the top ten hold under 4%. The rearrangement uses TRBV5-1 and TRBJ2-1; the D gene is possibly TRBD2 (5 bases). Specimen: peripheral blood. The sequence derives from a woman aged 18-30 years with acute or convalescent COVID-19. CDR3 loop: CASSFEGGNEQFF. The CDR3 region has the DNA TGCGCCAGCAGCTTCGAGGGTGGCAATGAGCAGTTCTTC.